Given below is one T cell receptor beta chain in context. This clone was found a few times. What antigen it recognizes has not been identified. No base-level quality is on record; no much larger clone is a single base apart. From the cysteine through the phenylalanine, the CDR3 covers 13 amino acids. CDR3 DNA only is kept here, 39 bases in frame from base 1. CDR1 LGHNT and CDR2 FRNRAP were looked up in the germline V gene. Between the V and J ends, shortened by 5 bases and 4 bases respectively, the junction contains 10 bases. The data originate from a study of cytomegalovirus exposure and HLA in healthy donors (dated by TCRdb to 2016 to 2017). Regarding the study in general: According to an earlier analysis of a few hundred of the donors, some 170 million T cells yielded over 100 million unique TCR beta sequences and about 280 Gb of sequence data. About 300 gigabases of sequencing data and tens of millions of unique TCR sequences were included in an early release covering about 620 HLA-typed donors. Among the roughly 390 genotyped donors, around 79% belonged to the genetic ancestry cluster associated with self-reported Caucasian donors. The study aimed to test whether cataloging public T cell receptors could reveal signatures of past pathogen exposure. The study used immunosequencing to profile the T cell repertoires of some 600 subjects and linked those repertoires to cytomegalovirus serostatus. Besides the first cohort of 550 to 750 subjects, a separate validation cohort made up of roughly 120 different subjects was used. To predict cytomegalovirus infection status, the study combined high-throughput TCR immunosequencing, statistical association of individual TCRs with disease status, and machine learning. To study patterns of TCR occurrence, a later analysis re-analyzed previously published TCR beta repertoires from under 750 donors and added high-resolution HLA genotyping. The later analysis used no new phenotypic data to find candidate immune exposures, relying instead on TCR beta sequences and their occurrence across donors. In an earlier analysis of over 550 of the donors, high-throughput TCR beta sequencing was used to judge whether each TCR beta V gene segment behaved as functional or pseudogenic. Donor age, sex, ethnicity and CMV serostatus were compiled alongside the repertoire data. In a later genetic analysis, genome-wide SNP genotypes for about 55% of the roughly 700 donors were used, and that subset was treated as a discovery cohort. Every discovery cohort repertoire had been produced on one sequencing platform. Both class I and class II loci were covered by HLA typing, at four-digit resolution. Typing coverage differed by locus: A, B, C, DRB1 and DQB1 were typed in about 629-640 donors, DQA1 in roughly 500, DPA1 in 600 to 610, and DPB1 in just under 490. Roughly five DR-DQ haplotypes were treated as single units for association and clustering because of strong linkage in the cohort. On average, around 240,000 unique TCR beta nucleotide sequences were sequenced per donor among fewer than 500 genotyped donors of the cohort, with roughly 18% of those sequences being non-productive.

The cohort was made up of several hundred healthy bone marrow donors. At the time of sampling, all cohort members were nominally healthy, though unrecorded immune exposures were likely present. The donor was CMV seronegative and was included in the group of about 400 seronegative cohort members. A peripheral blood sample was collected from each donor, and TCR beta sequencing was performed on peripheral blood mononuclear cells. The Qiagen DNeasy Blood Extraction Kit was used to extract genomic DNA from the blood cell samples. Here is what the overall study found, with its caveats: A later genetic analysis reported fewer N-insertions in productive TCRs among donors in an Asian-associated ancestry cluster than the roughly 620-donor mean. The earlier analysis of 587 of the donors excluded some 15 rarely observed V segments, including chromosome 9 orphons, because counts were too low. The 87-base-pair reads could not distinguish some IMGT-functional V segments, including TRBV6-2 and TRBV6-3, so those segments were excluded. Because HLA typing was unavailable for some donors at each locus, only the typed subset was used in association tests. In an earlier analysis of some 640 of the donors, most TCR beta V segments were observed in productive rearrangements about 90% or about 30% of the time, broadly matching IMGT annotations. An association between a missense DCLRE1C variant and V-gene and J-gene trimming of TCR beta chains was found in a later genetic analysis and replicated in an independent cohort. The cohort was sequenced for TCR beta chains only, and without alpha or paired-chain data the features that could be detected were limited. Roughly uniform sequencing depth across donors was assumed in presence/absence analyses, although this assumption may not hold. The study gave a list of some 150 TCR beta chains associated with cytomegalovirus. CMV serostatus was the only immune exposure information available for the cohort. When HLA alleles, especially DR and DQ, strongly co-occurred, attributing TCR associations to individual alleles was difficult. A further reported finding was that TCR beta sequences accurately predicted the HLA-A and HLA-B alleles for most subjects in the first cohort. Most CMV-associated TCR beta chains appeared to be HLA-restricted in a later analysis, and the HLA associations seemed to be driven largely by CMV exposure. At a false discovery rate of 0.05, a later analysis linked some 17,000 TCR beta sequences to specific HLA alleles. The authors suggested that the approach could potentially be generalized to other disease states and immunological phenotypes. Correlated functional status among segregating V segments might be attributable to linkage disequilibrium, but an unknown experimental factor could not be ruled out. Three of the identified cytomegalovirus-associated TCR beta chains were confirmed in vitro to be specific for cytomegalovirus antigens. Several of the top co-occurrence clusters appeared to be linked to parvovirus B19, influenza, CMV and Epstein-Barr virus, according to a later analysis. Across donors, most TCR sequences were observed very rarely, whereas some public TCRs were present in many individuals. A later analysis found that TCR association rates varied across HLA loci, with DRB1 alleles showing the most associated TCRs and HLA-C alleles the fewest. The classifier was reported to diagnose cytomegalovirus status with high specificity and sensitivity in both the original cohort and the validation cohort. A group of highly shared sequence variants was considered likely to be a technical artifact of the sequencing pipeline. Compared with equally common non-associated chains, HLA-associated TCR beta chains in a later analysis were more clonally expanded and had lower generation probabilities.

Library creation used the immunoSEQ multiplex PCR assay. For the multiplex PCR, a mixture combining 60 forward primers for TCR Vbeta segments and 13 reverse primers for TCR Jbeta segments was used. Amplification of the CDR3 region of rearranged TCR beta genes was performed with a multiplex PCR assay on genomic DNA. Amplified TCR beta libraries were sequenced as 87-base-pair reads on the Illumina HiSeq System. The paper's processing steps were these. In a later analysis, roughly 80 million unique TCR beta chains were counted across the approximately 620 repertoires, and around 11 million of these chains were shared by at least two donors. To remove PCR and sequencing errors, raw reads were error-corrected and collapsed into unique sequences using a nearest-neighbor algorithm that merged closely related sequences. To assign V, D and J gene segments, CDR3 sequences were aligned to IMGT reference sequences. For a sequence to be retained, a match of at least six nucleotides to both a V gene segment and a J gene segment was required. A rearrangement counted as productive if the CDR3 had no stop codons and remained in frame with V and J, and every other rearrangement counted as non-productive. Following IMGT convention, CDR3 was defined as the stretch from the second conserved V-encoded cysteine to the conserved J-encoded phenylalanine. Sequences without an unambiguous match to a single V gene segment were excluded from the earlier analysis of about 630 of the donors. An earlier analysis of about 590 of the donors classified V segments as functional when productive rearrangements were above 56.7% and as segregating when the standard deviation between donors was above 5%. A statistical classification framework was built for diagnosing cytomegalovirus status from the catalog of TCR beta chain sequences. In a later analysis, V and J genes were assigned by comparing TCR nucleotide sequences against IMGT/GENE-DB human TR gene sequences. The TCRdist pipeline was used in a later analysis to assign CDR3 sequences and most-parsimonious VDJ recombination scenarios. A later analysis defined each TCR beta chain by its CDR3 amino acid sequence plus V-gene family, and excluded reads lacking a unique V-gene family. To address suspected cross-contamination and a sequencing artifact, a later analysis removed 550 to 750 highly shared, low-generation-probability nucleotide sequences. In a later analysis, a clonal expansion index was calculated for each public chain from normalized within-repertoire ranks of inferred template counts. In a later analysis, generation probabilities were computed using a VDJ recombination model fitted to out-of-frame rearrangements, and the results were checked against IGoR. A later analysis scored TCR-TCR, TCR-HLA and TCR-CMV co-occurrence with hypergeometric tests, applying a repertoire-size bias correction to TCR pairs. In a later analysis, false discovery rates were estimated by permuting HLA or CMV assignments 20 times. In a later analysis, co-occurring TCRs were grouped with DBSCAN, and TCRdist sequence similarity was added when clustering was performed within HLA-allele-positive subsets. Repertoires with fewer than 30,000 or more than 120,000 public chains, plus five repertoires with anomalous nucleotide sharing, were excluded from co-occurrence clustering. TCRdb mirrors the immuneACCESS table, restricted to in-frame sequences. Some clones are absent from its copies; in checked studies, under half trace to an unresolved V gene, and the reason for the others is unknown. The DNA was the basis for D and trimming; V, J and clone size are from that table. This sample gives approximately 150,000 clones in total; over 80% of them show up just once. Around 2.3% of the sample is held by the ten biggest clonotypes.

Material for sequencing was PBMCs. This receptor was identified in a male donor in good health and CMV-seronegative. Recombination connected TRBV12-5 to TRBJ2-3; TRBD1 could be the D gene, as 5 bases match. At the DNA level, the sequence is TGTGCTAGTGGTCTGACAGAAGCAGATACGCAGTATTTT. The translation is CASGLTEADTQYF.